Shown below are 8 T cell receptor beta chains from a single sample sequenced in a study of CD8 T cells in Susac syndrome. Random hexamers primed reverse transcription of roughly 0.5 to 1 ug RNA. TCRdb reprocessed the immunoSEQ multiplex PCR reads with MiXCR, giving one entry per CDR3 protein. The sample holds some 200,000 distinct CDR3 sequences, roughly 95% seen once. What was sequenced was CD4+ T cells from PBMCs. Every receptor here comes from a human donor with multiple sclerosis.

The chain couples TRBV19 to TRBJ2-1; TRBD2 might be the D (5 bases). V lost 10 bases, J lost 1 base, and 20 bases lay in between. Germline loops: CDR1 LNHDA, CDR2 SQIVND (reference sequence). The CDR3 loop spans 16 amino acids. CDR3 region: CATRGKGRTSYNEQFF. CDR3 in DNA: TGTGCCACCAGAGGGAAAGGGCGTACTTCCTACAATGAGCAGTTCTTC.

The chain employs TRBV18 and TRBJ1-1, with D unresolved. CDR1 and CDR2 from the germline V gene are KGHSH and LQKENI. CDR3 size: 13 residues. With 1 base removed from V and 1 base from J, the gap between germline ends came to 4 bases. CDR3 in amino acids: CASSPQPNTEAFF. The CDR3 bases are TGTGCCAGCTCACCACAGCCGAACACTGAAGCTTTCTTT.

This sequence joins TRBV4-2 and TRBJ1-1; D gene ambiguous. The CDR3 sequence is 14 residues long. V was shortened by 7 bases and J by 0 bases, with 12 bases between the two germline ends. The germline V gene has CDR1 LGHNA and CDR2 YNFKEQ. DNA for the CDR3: TGTGCCAGCACCCGGACCGAATTGAACACTGAAGCTTTCTTT. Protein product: CASTRTELNTEAFF.

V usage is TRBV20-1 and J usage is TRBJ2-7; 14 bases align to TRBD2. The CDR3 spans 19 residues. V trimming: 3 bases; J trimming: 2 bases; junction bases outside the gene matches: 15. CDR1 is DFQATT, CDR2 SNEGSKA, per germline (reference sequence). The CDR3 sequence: CSARRGRGLAGGPPYEQYF. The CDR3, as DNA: TGCAGTGCTAGGCGGGGGCGCGGACTAGCGGGAGGCCCTCCCTACGAGCAGTACTTC.

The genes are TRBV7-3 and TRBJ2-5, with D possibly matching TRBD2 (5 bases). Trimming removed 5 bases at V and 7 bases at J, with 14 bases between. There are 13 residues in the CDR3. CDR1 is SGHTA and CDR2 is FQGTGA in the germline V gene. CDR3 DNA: TGTGCCAGCAGCCTGAAGGGAGTGGGGACCCAGTACTTC. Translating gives CASSLKGVGTQYF.

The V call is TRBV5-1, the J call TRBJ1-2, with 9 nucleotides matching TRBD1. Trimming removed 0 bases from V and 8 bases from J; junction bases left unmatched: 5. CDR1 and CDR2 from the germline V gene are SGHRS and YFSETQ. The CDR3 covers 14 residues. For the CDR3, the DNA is TGCGCCAGCAGCTTGGAGGGACAGGGAGGAGGCTACACCTTC. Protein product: CASSLEGQGGGYTF.

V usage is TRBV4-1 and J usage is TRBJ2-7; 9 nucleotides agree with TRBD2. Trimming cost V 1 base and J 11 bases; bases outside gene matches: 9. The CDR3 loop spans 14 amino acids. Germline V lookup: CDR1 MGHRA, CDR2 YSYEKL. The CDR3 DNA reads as TGCGCCAGCAGCCAAGGGGGTAGCGGGAGTATAGAGTACTTC. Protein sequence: CASSQGGSGSIEYF.

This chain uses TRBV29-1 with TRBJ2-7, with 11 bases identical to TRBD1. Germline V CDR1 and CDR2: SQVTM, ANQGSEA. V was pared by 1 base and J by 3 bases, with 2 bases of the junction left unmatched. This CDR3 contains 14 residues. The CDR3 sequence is CSVEGGQGGYEQYF. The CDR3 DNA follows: TGCAGCGTTGAAGGGGGACAGGGGGGCTACGAGCAGTACTTC.